This T cell receptor (beta chain) was obtained from a study of metastatic and nonmetastatic thyroid tumors (dated by TCRdb to 2018 to 2021). In the study overall: Repertoires were compared across peripheral blood and tumor or nodule tissue samples from malignant and benign thyroid patients.

No treatment had been received by any patient before thyroid surgery. The study retrospectively analysed patient clinical samples collected from the early 2010s to the late 2010s using T-cell receptor beta sequencing. The CDR3 covers 17 residues, taking in both the cysteine and the phenylalanine. Just the 51-base CDR3 DNA is kept, in frame starting at base 1. Trimming leaves V shorter by 6 bases and J shorter by 3 bases, with the junction holding 16 bases beyond the gene matches. Study-wide conclusions, independent of this receptor: In both blood and tumor samples, malignant tumors were reported to have significantly higher TCR beta diversity than benign nodules.

Note on this clone: What antigen it recognizes has not been identified. Per-nucleotide qualities are absent, and no much larger clonotype sits a single base away.

The library was prepared using PCR. This sample was sequenced with an Illumina HiSeq 4000. High-throughput sequencing was used to profile the CDR3 region of the TCR beta-chain in every patient. Turning to the authors' computational methods: A classifier to discriminate distant-metastatic papillary thyroid cancer patients was built from CDR3 differences across clinicopathological groups. To measure repertoire diversity the researchers used the Shannon index, while the Morisita-Horn index served to gauge how similar the tumor and blood repertoires were. In-frame beta chains were kept once TCRdb had trimmed the public reads at Q25 with fastp and called clones with MiXCR. These V and J calls derive from TCRdb rather than the authors' analysis. This sample has 20,000 to 30,000 clones in its table, and roughly 20% of those were observed once. The top ten clones comprise 13% of the sample.

The sequence joins TRBV12-3 or TRBV12-4 to TRBJ2-5; TRBD2 aligns with 7 central bases. The source of this sequence is a male donor with papillary thyroid cancer or a benign thyroid nodule (not recorded which). Some clones in this sample may be carry-over from other donors' samples. Source material: blood. The CDR3 is CASSLTSWLEREETQYF. The bases are TGTGCCAGCAGCCTGACTAGCTGGTTAGAACGGGAAGAGACCCAGTACTTC.